Listed here are 7 T cell receptor beta chains from one sample, sequenced in a study of OX40 agonist ivuxolimab in advanced cancers. This table comes from immunoSEQ multiplex PCR, and its TCRdb copy is limited to in-frame clones, with some not included. The sample comprises 78,000 or so clones, about 90% of which are singletons, and 2.5% to 3% rests with the top ten. The specimen was CD4+ or CD8+ T cells sorted from blood, collected in a trial of the OX40 agonist ivuxolimab. The receptors shown here come from an adult with an advanced solid tumor such as melanoma, head and neck, liver or kidney cancer.

The CDR3 is CASSRQGESANTGELFF. DNA for the CDR3: TGTGCCAGCAGCCGACAGGGGGAGTCAGCGAACACCGGGGAGCTGTTTTTT. The V and J genes are TRBV13 and TRBJ2-2; 9 nucleotides agree with TRBD1. Trimming cost V 5 bases and J 0 bases; bases outside gene matches: 7. Germline loops: CDR1 PRHDT, CDR2 FYEKMQ (reference sequence). The CDR3 sequence is 17 residues long.

The V and J genes are TRBV30 and TRBJ1-4; D gene unclear. V was trimmed by 2 bases and J by 8 bases, leaving 6 bases between them. Germline V lookup: CDR1 GTSNPN, CDR2 SVGIG (reference sequence). This CDR3 is 11 amino acids long. This CDR3 is CAWSIREKLFF. The CDR3 nucleotides are TGTGCCTGGAGTATACGAGAAAAACTGTTTTTT.

The chain employs TRBV28 and TRBJ1-2; D remains ambiguous. Per the germline V gene, CDR1 is MDHEN and CDR2 is SYDVKM. Trimming removed 4 bases at V and 2 bases at J, with 8 bases between. There are 13 residues in the CDR3. CDR3 residues: CASSSGVNYGYTF. The CDR3 DNA reads as TGTGCCAGCAGTTCTGGGGTGAACTATGGCTACACCTTC.

J is TRBJ2-5 and V is TRBV27, with 15 bases fitting TRBD2. From germline, CDR1 is MNHEY and CDR2 SMNVEV (reference sequence). V lost 4 bases to trimming and J lost 1 base; unmatched junction nucleotides: 7. The CDR3 is made up of 18 amino acids. CDR3 bases: TGTGCCAGCAGTTCTTGGACTAGCGGGGGGGCCACCCAAGAGACCCAGTACTTC. Its protein product is CASSSWTSGGATQETQYF.

The chain is built from TRBV5-1 and TRBJ1-2; D possibly corresponds to TRBD1 (6 bases). V lost 5 bases and J 5 bases, leaving 10 bases between the germline ends. Germline CDR1 reads SGHRS; CDR2 reads YFSETQ. The CDR3 totals 12 residues. The CDR3 DNA sequence: TGCGCCAGCAGGGCAGGGGTTTATGGCTACACCTTC. Translation gives CASRAGVYGYTF.

V and J are TRBV5-1 and TRBJ1-3; no reliable D call. Trimming took off 6 bases at V and 0 bases at J, with 7 bases between the two ends. This CDR3 is built from 13 residues. Germline V lookup: CDR1 SGHRS, CDR2 YFSETQ. CDR3 in amino acids: CASTQSSGNTIYF. CDR3 DNA: TGCGCCAGCACCCAGAGCTCTGGAAACACCATATATTTT. The variable domain in full, completed from reference TRBV5-1 and TRBJ1-3, reads KAGVTQTPRYLIKTRGQQVTLSCSPISGHRSVSWYQQTPGQGLQFLFEYFSETQRNKGNFPGRFSGRQFSNSRSEMNVSTLELGDSALYLCASTQSSGNTIYFGEGSWLTVV.

The chain combines TRBV6-5 with TRBJ2-7; tentatively, D is TRBD2 (6 bases). V dropped 6 bases and J dropped 3 bases, with 18 bases sitting between them. The CDR3 has 15 amino acids. Germline assignment: CDR1 MNHEY and CDR2 SVGAGI. The CDR3 region is CASRSSGVTHYEQYF. CDR3 sequence (DNA): TGTGCCAGCAGGTCGTCGGGAGTAACCCACTACGAGCAGTACTTC.